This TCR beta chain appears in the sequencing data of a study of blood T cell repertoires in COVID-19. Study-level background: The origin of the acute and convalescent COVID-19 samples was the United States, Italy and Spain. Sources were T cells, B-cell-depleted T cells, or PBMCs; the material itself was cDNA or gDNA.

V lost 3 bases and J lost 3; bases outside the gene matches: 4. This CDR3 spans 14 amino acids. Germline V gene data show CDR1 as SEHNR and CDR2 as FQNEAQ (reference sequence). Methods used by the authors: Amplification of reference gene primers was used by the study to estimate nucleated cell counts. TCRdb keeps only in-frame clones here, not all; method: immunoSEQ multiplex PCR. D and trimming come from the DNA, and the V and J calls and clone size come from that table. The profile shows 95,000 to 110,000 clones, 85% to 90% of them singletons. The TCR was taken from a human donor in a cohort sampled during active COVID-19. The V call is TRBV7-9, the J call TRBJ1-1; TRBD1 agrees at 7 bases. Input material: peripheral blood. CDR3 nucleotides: TGTGCCAGCAGCTTCGCGCAGGGGGACACTGAAGCTTTCTTT. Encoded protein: CASSFAQGDTEAFF.